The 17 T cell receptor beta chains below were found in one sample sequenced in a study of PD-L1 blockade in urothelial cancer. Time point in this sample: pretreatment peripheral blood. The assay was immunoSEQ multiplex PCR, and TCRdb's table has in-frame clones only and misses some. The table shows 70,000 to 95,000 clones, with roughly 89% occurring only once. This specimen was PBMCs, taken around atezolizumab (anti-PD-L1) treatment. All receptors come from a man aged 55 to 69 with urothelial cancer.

The CDR3 here is CASTLEGAGDQPQHF. CDR3 nucleotides: TGTGCCAGTACCCTGGAAGGGGCTGGCGATCAGCCCCAGCATTTT. The chain uses TRBV19 and TRBJ1-5, with D maybe TRBD1 (5 bases). The CDR3 extends over 15 amino acids. V was shortened by 7 bases and J by 5 bases, with 18 bases between the two germline ends. Per germline, CDR1 LNHDA and CDR2 SQIVND (reference sequence).

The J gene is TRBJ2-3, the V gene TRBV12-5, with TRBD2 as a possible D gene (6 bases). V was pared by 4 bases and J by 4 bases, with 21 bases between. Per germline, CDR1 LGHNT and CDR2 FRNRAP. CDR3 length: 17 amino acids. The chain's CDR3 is CASGSKTGDVGADTQYF. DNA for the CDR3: TGTGCTAGTGGTTCCAAGACGGGGGACGTGGGGGCAGATACGCAGTATTTT.

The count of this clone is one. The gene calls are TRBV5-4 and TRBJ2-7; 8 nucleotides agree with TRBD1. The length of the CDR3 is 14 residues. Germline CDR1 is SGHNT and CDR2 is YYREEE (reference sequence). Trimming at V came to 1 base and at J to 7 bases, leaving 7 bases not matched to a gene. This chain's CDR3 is CASSLKQGVGEQYF. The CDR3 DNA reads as TGTGCCAGCAGCTTGAAACAGGGGGTCGGAGAGCAGTACTTC.

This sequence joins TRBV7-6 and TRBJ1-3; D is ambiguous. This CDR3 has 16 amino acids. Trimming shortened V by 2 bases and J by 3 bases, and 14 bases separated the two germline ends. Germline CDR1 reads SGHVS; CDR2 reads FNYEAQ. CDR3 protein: CASSLSIAGSGNTIYF. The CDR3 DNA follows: TGTGCCAGCAGCTTATCAATTGCGGGGAGTGGAAACACCATATATTTT.

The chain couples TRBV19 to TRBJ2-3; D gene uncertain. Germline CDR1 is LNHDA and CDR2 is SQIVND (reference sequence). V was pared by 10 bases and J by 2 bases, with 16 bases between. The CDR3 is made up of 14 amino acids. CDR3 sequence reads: CATSLQQFTDTQYF. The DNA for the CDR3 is TGTGCCACCTCGCTGCAACAATTCACAGATACGCAGTATTTT. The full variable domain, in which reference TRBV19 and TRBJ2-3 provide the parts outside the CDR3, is DGGITQSPKYLFRKEGQNVTLSCEQNLNHDAMYWYRQDPGQGLRLIYYSQIVNDFQKGDIAEGYSVSREKKESFPLTVTSAQKNPTAFYLCATSLQQFTDTQYFGPGTRLTVL.

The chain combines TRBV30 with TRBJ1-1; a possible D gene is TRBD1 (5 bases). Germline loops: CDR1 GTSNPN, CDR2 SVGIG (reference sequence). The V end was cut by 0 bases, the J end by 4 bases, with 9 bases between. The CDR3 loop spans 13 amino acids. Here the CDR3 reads CAWSVGGITEAFF. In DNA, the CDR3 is TGTGCCTGGAGTGTCGGGGGTATCACTGAAGCTTTCTTT.

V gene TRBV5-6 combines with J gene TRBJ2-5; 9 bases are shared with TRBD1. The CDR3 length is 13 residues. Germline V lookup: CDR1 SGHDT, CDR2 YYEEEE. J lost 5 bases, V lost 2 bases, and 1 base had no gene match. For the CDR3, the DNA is TGTGCCAGCAGCTTACAGGGGGCGGAGACCCAGTACTTC. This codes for CASSLQGAETQYF.

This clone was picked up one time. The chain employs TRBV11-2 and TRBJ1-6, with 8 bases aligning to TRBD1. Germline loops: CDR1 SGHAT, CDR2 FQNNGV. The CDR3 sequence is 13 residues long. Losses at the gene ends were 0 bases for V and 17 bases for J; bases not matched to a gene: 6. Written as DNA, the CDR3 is TGTGCCAGCAGCTTAGATCAGGACAGGGAATTCCACTTT. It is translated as CASSLDQDREFHF.

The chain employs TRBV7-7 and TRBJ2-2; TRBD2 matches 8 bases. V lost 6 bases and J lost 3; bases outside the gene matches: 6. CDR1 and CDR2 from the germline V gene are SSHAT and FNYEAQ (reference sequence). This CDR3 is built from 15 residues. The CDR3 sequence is CASRPGTRDTGELFF. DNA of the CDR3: TGTGCCAGCAGACCCGGGACTAGAGACACCGGGGAGCTGTTTTTT. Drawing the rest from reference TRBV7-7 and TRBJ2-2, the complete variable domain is GAGVSQSPRYKVTKRGQDVTLRCDPISSHATLYWYQQALGQGPEFLTYFNYEAQPDKSGLPSDRFSAERPEGSISTLTIQRTEQRDSAMYRCASRPGTRDTGELFFGEGSRLTVL.

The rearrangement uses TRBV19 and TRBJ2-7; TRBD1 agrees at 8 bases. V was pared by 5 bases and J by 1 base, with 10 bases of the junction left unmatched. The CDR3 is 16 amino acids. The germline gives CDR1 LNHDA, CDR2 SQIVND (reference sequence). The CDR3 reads CASSVGDRTGSYEQYF. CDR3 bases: TGTGCCAGTAGTGTGGGCGATCGGACAGGGTCCTACGAGCAGTACTTC.

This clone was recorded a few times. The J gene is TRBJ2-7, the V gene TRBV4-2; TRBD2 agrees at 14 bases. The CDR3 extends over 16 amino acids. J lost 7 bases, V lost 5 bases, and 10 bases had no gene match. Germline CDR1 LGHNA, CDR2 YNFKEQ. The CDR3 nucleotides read TGTGCCAGCAGCTCGGGACTAGCGGGGGTACGGTCAGAGCAGTACTTC. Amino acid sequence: CASSSGLAGVRSEQYF.

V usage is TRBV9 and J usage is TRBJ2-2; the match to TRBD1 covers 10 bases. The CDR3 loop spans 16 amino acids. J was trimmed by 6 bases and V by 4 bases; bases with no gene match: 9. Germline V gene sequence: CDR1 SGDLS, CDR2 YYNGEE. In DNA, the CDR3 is TGTGCCAGCAGCCGCGGACAGGGGGACAGTGCCGGGGAGCTGTTTTTT. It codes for CASSRGQGDSAGELFF.

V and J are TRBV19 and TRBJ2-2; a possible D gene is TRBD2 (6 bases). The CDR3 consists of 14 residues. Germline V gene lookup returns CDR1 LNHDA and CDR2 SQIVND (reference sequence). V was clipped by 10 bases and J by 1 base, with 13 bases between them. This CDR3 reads CATSGTENTGELFF. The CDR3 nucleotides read TGTGCCACCTCCGGGACTGAGAACACCGGGGAGCTGTTTTTT. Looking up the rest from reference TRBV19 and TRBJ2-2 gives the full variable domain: DGGITQSPKYLFRKEGQNVTLSCEQNLNHDAMYWYRQDPGQGLRLIYYSQIVNDFQKGDIAEGYSVSREKKESFPLTVTSAQKNPTAFYLCATSGTENTGELFFGEGSRLTVL.

CDR3 residues: CASSGSTSGGYTF. As DNA, the CDR3 is TGTGCCAGCAGTGGGTCGACCTCGGGTGGCTACACCTTC. The J gene is TRBJ1-2, the V gene TRBV6-6; D uncertain. V gave up 5 bases and J gave up 7 bases, with 14 bases separating them. Per germline, CDR1 MNHNY and CDR2 SVGAGI (reference sequence). There are 13 residues in the CDR3.

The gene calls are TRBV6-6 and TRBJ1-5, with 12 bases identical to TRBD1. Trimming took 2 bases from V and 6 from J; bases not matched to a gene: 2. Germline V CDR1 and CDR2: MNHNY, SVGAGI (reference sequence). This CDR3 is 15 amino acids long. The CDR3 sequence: CASSYGTGGPQPQHF. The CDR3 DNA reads TGTGCCAGCAGTTACGGGACAGGGGGCCCTCAGCCCCAGCATTTT.

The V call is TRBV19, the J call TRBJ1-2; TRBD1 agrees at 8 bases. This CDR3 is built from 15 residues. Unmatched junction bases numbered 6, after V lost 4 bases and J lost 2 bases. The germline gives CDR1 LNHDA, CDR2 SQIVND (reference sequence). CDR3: CASSRGQGSNYGYTF. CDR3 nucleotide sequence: TGTGCCAGTAGTAGAGGACAGGGATCCAACTATGGCTACACCTTC.

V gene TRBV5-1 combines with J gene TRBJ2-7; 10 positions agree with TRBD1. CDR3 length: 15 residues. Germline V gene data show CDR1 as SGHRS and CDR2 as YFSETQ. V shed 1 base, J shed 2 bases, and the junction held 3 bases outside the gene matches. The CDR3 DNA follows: TGCGCCAGCAGCTTGACCGGGACAGGGGCCTACGAGCAGTACTTC. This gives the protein CASSLTGTGAYEQYF.